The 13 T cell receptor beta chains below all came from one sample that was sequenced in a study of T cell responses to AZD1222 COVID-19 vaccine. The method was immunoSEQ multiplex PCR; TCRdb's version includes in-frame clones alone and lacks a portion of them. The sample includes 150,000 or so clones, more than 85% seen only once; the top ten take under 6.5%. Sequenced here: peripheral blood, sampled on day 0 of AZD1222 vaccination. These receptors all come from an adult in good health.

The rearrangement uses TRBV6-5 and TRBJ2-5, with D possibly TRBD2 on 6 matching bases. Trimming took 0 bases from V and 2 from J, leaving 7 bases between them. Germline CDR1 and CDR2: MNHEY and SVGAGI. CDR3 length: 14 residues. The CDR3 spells CASSYSSGQETQYF. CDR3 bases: TGTGCCAGCAGTTACTCGAGCGGGCAAGAGACCCAGTACTTC.

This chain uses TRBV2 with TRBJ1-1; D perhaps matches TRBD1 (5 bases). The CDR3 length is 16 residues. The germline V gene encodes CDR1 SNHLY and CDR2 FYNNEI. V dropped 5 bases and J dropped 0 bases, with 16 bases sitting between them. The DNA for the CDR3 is TGTGCCAGCAGTTCCTTGGGACCGGTCATGAACACTGAAGCTTTCTTT. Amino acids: CASSSLGPVMNTEAFF.

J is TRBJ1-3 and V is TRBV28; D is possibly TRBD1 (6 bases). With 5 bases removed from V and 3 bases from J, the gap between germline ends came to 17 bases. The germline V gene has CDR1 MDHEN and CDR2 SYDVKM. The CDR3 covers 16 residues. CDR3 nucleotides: TGTGCCAGCAGTCACCTCCAGGGGCTTGGTGGAAACACCATATATTTT. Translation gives CASSHLQGLGGNTIYF.

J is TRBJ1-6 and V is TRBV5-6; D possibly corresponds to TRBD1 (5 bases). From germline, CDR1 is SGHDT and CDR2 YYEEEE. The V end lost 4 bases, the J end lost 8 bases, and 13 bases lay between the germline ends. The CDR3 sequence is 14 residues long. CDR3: CASSPGLRDSPLHF. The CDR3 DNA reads TGTGCCAGCAGCCCGGGACTCCGGGATTCACCCCTCCACTTT.

The CDR3 region is CAWSRGRGYGYTF. In DNA, the CDR3 is TGTGCCTGGAGTAGGGGCAGGGGATATGGCTACACCTTC. The rearrangement uses TRBV30 and TRBJ1-2; tentatively, D is TRBD1 (6 bases). Trimming left V 2 bases short and J 5 bases short, with 12 bases between. From germline, CDR1 is GTSNPN and CDR2 SVGIG (reference sequence). This CDR3 has 13 residues.

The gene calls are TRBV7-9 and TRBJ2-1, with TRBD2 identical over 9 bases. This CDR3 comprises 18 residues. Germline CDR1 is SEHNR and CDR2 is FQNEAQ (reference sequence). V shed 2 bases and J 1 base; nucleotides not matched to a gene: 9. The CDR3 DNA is TGTGCCAGCAGCTTACGATTAGCGGGAGACGGTTCCTACAATGAGCAGTTCTTC. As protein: CASSLRLAGDGSYNEQFF.

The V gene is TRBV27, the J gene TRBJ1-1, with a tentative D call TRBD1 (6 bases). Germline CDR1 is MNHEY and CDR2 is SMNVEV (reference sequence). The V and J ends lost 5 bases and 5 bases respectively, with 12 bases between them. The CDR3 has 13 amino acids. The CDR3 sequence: CASSGRGPTEAFF. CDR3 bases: TGTGCCAGCAGTGGTCGGGGGCCAACTGAAGCTTTCTTT.

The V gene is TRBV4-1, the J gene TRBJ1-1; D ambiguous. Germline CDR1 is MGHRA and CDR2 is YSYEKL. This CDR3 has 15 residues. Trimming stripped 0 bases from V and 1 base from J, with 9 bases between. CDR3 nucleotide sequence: TGCGCCAGCAGCCAAGAGAGTAGTCAGAACACTGAAGCTTTCTTT. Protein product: CASSQESSQNTEAFF.

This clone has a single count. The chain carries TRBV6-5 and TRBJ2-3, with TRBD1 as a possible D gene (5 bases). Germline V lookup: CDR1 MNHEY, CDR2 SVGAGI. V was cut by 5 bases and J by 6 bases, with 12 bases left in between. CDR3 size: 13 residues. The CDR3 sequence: CASSQQAEDTQYF. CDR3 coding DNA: TGTGCCAGCAGTCAACAGGCCGAGGATACGCAGTATTTT.

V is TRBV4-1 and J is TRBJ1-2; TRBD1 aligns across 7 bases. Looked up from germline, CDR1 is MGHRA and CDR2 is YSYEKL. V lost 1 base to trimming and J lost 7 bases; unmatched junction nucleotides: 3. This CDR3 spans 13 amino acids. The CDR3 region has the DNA TGCGCCAGCAGCCAAGGACAGGGTGGTGGCTACACCTTC. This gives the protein CASSQGQGGGYTF.

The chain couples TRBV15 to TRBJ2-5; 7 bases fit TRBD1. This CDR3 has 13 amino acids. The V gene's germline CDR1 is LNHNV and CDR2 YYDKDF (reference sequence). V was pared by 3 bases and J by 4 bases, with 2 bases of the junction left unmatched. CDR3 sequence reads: CATSRGQSETQYF. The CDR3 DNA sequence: TGTGCCACCAGCAGGGGACAGTCAGAGACCCAGTACTTC. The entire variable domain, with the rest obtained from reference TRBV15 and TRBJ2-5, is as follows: DAMVIQNPRYQVTQFGKPVTLSCSQTLNHNVMYWYQQKSSQAPKLLFHYYDKDFNNEADTPDNFQSRRPNTSFCFLDIRSPGLGDTAMYLCATSRGQSETQYFGPGTRLLVL.

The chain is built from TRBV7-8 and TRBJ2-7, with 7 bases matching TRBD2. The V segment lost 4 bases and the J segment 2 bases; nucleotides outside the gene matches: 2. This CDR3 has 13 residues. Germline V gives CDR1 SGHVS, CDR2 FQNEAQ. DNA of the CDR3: TGTGCCAGCAGCTCGGGACTAACCTACGAGCAGTACTTC. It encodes CASSSGLTYEQYF.

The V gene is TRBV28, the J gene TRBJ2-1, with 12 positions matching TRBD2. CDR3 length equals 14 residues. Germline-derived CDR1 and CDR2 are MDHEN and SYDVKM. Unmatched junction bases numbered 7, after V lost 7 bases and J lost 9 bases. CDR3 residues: CASTASGREGEQFF. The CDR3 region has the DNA TGTGCCAGCACCGCTAGCGGGAGGGAAGGTGAGCAGTTCTTC.